A selection of T cell receptor beta chains follows, all from one sample in a study of memory CD4+ T cells and cytomegalovirus serostatus. The table came from immunoSEQ multiplex PCR; TCRdb's copy has only in-frame clones and leaves some out. The data hold some 60,000 clones, with 70% to 75% observed a single time. Sequencing was performed on memory CD4+ T cells from blood. These receptors originate from an adult in good health and CMV-seropositive. CDR3s include the opening cysteine and the closing phenylalanine or tryptophan. The order of the fields is CDR3 protein, J gene, V gene.

CDR3: CASTEGHRPQETQYF
J: TRBJ2-5
V: TRBV19

CDR3: CASSSWIAGANVLTF
J: TRBJ2-6
V: TRBV4-3

CDR3: CASSPGLAGGTDTQYF
J: TRBJ2-3
V: TRBV11-3

CDR3: CASSPTSGPYNEQFF
J: TRBJ2-1
V: TRBV7-2

CDR3: CASSFRGGEANTGELFF
J: TRBJ2-2
V: TRBV7-9

CDR3: CAAGRGRTGGTEAFF
J: TRBJ1-1
V: TRBV28

CDR3: CASSPNPGGIYEQYF
J: TRBJ2-7
V: TRBV18

CDR3: CASSSDAWELFF
J: TRBJ2-2
V: TRBV11-3

CDR3: CASSFGGRDGQFF
J: TRBJ2-1
V: TRBV11-2

CDR3: CSVGALEATPNTGELFF
J: TRBJ2-2
V: TRBV29-1

CDR3: CASSLDGTAKYGYTF
J: TRBJ1-2
V: TRBV5-1

CDR3: CASKRSMNTEAFF
J: TRBJ1-1
V: TRBV6-5

CDR3: CASSPRTGGDTEAFF
J: TRBJ1-1
V: TRBV7-9

CDR3: CASSLRGLEADTQYF
J: TRBJ2-3
V: TRBV5-1

CDR3: CAGRTYGYTF
J: TRBJ1-2
V: TRBV30

CDR3: CASEGGSQETQYF
J: TRBJ2-5
V: TRBV30

CDR3: CASSLVARETQYF
J: TRBJ2-5
V: TRBV5-1

CDR3: CASSTIPGTGELFF
J: TRBJ2-2
V: TRBV11-2

CDR3: CASSIGPPTPVQYF
J: TRBJ2-3
V: TRBV7-9

CDR3: CASSRTSGSYEQYF
J: TRBJ2-7
V: TRBV2

CDR3: CASSQTGYGYTF
J: TRBJ1-2
V: TRBV7-2

CDR3: CASSWSVGTDTQYF
J: TRBJ2-3
V: TRBV14

CDR3: CSAYRVNEQFF
J: TRBJ2-1
V: TRBV20-1

CDR3: CASLSQGGTGELFF
J: TRBJ2-2
V: TRBV2

CDR3: CASSAYVRAFF
J: TRBJ1-1
V: TRBV28

CDR3: CASDELTSGSSPATDTQYF
J: TRBJ2-3
V: TRBV2

CDR3: CASSYSPGAGNTEAFF
J: TRBJ1-1
V: TRBV6-5

CDR3: CASKLANSNQPQHF
J: TRBJ1-5
V: TRBV6-5

CDR3: CASSEGDRTQTDTQYF
J: TRBJ2-3
V: TRBV6-1

CDR3: CASSLDRGPDTQYF
J: TRBJ2-3
V: TRBV11-3

CDR3: CAWTQGVETQYF
J: TRBJ2-5
V: TRBV30

CDR3: CATSRTGQANYGYTF
J: TRBJ1-2
V: TRBV15

CDR3: CASSLDGSGTDTQYF
J: TRBJ2-3
V: TRBV7-9

CDR3: CAIKTDYGYTF
J: TRBJ1-2
V: TRBV19

CDR3: CATSGRVTEAFF
J: TRBJ1-1
V: TRBV6-5

CDR3: CASSPGLAGYNEQFF
J: TRBJ2-1
V: TRBV5-1

CDR3: CASSFGVSSYNEQFF
J: TRBJ2-1
V: TRBV7-2

CDR3: CASSLYNEQFF
J: TRBJ2-1
V: TRBV27

CDR3: CATNPGLAVYEQYF
J: TRBJ2-7
V: TRBV28

CDR3: CASSSTPRQGGTEAFF
J: TRBJ1-1
V: TRBV5-6

CDR3: CASSLFLEGGYNEQFF
J: TRBJ2-1
V: TRBV11-3

CDR3: CASSQGPSSLYGYTF
J: TRBJ1-2
V: TRBV14

CDR3: CASSINPGSNQETQYF
J: TRBJ2-5
V: TRBV19